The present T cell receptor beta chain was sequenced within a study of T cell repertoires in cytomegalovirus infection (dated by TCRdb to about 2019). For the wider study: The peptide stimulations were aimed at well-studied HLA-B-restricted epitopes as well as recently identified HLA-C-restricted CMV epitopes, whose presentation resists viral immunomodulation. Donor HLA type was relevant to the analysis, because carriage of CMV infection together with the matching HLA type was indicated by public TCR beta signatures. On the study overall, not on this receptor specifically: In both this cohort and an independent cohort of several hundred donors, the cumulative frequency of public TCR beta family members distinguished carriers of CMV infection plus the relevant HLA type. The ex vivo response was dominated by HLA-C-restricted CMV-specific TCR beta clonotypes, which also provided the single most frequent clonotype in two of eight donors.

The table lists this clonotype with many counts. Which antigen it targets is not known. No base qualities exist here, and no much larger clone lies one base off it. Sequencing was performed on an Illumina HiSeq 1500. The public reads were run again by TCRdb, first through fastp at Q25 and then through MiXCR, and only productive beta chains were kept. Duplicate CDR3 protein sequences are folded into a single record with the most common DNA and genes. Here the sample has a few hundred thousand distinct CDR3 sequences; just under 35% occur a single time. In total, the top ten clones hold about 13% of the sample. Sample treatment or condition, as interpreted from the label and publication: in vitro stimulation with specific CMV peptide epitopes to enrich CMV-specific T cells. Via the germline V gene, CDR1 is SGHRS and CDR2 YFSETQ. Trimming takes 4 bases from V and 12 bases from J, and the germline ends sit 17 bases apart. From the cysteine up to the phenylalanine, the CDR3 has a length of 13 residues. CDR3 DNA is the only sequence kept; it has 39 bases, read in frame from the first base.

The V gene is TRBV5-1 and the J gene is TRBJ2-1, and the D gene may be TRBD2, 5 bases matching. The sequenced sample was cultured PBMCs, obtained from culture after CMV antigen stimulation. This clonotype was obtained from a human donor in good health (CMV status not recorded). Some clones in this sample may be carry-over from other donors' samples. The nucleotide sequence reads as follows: TGCGCCAGCAGCGGTACTGAGGCTAGCCTGCAGTTCTTC. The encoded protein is CASSGTEASLQFF.